These T cell receptor beta chains were read from a single sample in a study of shared clonotypes between healthy human individuals. Sequencing was performed with immunoSEQ multiplex PCR; in TCRdb, only in-frame clones are kept and a portion is missing. Here the sample spans approximately 2,000,000 clones, 80% to 95% being singletons. Sample: naive CD4+ T cells from PBMCs. The receptors were sampled from a young man in good health. Some clones in this sample may be carry-over from other donors' samples. Each CDR3 is given with its conserved first and last residue. The order of the fields is V gene, J gene, clone size, D gene, CDR3 DNA, CDR3 protein. The D gene is left open where the match is weak. Size tells how often a clone was seen (once, few, many) or the class of an expanded clone, and some rows leave it out.

TRBV29-1,TRBJ2-2,-,TRBD1,TGCAGCGGGAAGACAGGGGTTACGGCCGGGGAGCTGTTTTTT,CSGKTGVTAGELFF
TRBV2,TRBJ1-5,once,-,TGTGCCAGCAGTAGGACGGTTAGCAATCAGCCCCAGCATTTT,CASSRTVSNQPQHF
TRBV6-1,TRBJ2-5,-,TRBD2,TGTGCCAGCACTCCCCAGCGGGAGGCACCCCGGACCCAGTACTTC,CASTPQREAPRTQYF
TRBV7-2,TRBJ2-3,-,TRBD1,TGTGCCAGCAGCCCGGACAGGGAAGATACGCAGTATTTT,CASSPDREDTQYF
TRBV5-8,TRBJ2-6,-,-,TGTGCCAGCAGCGGGGGGGGCGCTGGGGCCAACGTCCTGACTTTC,CASSGGGAGANVLTF
TRBV4-1,TRBJ1-1,-,TRBD1,TGCGCCAGCAGCGGGGACAGGGGAACTGAAGCTTTCTTT,CASSGDRGTEAFF
TRBV29-1,TRBJ2-7,-,-,TGCAGCGTTGGGTCCTACGAGCAGTACTTC,CSVGSYEQYF
TRBV10-3,TRBJ2-1,-,TRBD2,TGTGCCATCAGTGACGCCGGGACTAGCGGGCCGAATGAGCAGTTCTTC,CAISDAGTSGPNEQFF
TRBV7-2,TRBJ2-7,few,TRBD1,TGTGCCAGCAGCAGACAGGGGGTGGAAGGGGAGCAGTACTTC,CASSRQGVEGEQYF
TRBV4-1,TRBJ1-4,-,-,TGCGCCAGCAGCCCTGACCTGGGGCAAAAACTGTTTTTT,CASSPDLGQKLFF
TRBV29-1,TRBJ2-7,-,-,TGCAGCGCCGGGACAACCTACGAGCAGTACTTC,CSAGTTYEQYF
TRBV15,TRBJ2-5,-,TRBD1,TGTGCCACCAGCAGGGGACAGTTAGAGACCCAGTACTTC,CATSRGQLETQYF
TRBV9,TRBJ1-1,-,-,TGTGCCAGCAGCGTAGTTCCAGGATTTGAAGCTTTCTTT,CASSVVPGFEAFF
TRBV18,TRBJ2-5,-,TRBD2,TGTGCCAGCTTTCTAGCGGGAGGATTGGAGACCCAGTACTTC,CASFLAGGLETQYF
TRBV28,TRBJ2-5,-,TRBD1,TGTGCCAGCAGACCTAAGGGACAGGTCAGACAGACCCAGTACTTC,CASRPKGQVRQTQYF
TRBV19,TRBJ2-7,once,-,TGTGCCAGTAGTCCCTGGGCGTCCGAAAGGGAGCAGTACTTC,CASSPWASEREQYF
TRBV21-1,TRBJ2-1,-,-,TGTGCCAGCAGCAAGACAGGGGGCTCCTACAATGAGCAGTTCTTC,CASSKTGGSYNEQFF
TRBV7-6,TRBJ2-7,-,-,TGTGCCAGCAGCCACCGGGACCCCTACGAGCAGTACTTC,CASSHRDPYEQYF
TRBV7-8,TRBJ2-7,-,TRBD1,TGTGCCAGCAGCCGGGACAGATCCTACGAGCAGTACTTC,CASSRDRSYEQYF
TRBV4-1,TRBJ2-7,few,-,TGCGCCAGCAGCCAAGATCTCCGCGGGCAGGGGTTGGGGGAGCAGTACTTC,CASSQDLRGQGLGEQYF
TRBV7-3,TRBJ2-7,-,TRBD1,TGTGCCAGCAGCCCAAATGTCCCGGGACAGGGGTCCGAGCAGTACTTC,CASSPNVPGQGSEQYF
TRBV5-1,TRBJ1-4,-,-,TGCGCCAGCAGCCCCACTGCAGGGGAAAAACTGTTTTTT,CASSPTAGEKLFF
TRBV18,TRBJ1-5,-,TRBD1,TGTGCCAGCTCACCGACGGGAGGAGGGGGCTCCAATCAGCCCCAGCATTTT,CASSPTGGGGSNQPQHF
TRBV11-2,TRBJ2-2,-,-,TGTGCCAGCAGCTTAAAGGAGGGGCGAGGAACCGGGGAGCTGTTTTTT,CASSLKEGRGTGELFF
TRBV25-1,TRBJ2-7,-,-,TGTGCCACAGGCCAGGGGATAGGCTACGAGCAGTACTTC,CATGQGIGYEQYF
TRBV27,TRBJ2-5,-,TRBD1,TGTGCCAGCAGTTGGACAGGGACGGAGACCCAGTACTTC,CASSWTGTETQYF
TRBV10-3,TRBJ2-3,-,-,TGTGCCATCAGTGCAACCGGGCAGGGGAGGTCAGATACGCAGTATTTT,CAISATGQGRSDTQYF
TRBV5-4,TRBJ2-1,-,TRBD2,TGTGCCAGCAGCTTGGGACTAGCCGCCGCAATCGCTGAGCAGTTCTTC,CASSLGLAAAIAEQFF
TRBV7-2,TRBJ2-5,-,-,TGTGCCAGCTCCGGGGCACGGCGGGAGACCCAGTACTTC,CASSGARRETQYF
TRBV25-1,TRBJ2-3,-,-,TGTGCCAGCAGTGAGGGGGGGGCCGCAGATACGCAGTATTTT,CASSEGGAADTQYF
TRBV6-1,TRBJ2-7,-,-,TGTGCCAGCAGTGAACGGTCGGGGGGGGACAGGCTTGAACCTGGGAGCTACTACGAGCAGTACTTC,CASSERSGGDRLEPGSYYEQYF
TRBV13,TRBJ1-5,-,-,TGTGCCAGCAGCCTACCCGGGCCCAATCAGCCCCAGCATTTT,CASSLPGPNQPQHF
TRBV20-1,TRBJ2-1,-,-,TGCAGTGCTAAGAGGGTCAATGAGCAGTTCTTC,CSAKRVNEQFF
TRBV27,TRBJ1-2,-,-,TGTGCCAGCAGTTCCTACCGGGCCGTTAGAGCTGGCTACACCTTC,CASSSYRAVRAGYTF
TRBV27,TRBJ2-1,-,-,TGTGCCAGCAGTATCTCCCCAGGACTATCCGGGGGCAATGAGCAGTTCTTC,CASSISPGLSGGNEQFF
TRBV29-1,TRBJ2-5,-,TRBD2,TGCAGCGCCGGCTTGCTAGCGGGAGAAAGGGAGACCCAGTACTTC,CSAGLLAGERETQYF
TRBV15,TRBJ2-7,-,TRBD1,TGTGCCACCAGCAGAGATTTTAACAGGGGGAACGAGCAGTACTTC,CATSRDFNRGNEQYF
TRBV20-1,TRBJ1-1,-,-,TGCAGTGCTAGCGGGACGATTGAAGCTTTCTTT,CSASGTIEAFF
TRBV27,TRBJ1-2,-,-,TGTGCCAGCAGTTCAGGGGCCTATGGCTACACCTTC,CASSSGAYGYTF
TRBV2,TRBJ2-6,-,-,TGTGCCACTACACCCGGGGGTGCTGGGGCCAACGTCCTGACTTTC,CATTPGGAGANVLTF
TRBV5-1,TRBJ2-5,-,TRBD2,TGCGCCAGCAGCTTTGTCCCCGGGGGGCAAGAGACCCAGTACTTC,CASSFVPGGQETQYF
TRBV5-4,TRBJ2-2,-,-,TGTGCCAGCAGCCTGTCCGGGGAGCTGTTTTTT,CASSLSGELFF
TRBV2,TRBJ1-1,-,-,TGTGCCAGCACCTTCAGAGTAAGGAACACTGAAGCTTTCTTT,CASTFRVRNTEAFF
TRBV28,TRBJ1-4,-,-,TGTGCCAGCAGCGGGGCAGGGGCGGAAAAACTGTTTTTT,CASSGAGAEKLFF
TRBV7-2,TRBJ2-1,-,-,TGTGCCAGCAGCCCCCTCGGGCTAGCGTTCCAAAATGAGCAGTTCTTC,CASSPLGLAFQNEQFF
TRBV9,TRBJ2-2,-,TRBD2,TGTGCCAGCAGCCCCAGACTAGCGGGAGCGACCGGGGAGCTGTTTTTT,CASSPRLAGATGELFF